These T cell receptor beta chains were read from a single sample in a study of human T cells and chemical hapten exposure. TCRdb independently ran MiXCR on the RACE reads; one entry per CDR3 protein. The sample has fewer than 50,000 distinct CDR3 sequences, 3% to 4% seen once; the top ten hold roughly 24%. This sample comprised whole blood, obtained in connection with sensitization to the hapten diphenylcyclopropenone (DPC). All receptors derive from a man aged 50-59 years with alopecia areata. Some clones in this sample may be carry-over from other donors' samples. The CDR3 runs from the conserved cysteine through the conserved F or W. D genes are given only for firm matches. For some rows the clone size is stated as once, few or many, or as a class when expanded; others skip it.

clone_size,v_call,j_call,d_call,cdr3_length,cdr3_nt,cdr3_aa
few,TRBV27,TRBJ2-5,TRBD1,14,TGTGCCAGCAGTGCTGACAGGGGCCAAGAGACCCAGTACTTC,CASSADRGQETQYF
many,TRBV6-5,TRBJ2-1,NA,13,TGTGCCAGCAGTTACGGGCAACCGGGGAGGCAGTTCTTC,CASSYGQPGRQFF
few,TRBV5-4,TRBJ1-2,NA,13,TGTGCCAGCAGCTCCGGGAGAAACTATGGCTACACCTTC,CASSSGRNYGYTF
many,TRBV20-1,TRBJ2-7,TRBD2,15,TGCAGTGCTAGGAAATCTTGGGTGCTAGCGGTCGAGCAGTACTTC,CSARKSWVLAVEQYF
NA,TRBV18,TRBJ2-1,NA,15,TGTGCCAGCTCACCAGATGAACGGACCTACAATGAGCAGTTCTTC,CASSPDERTYNEQFF
many,TRBV7-9,TRBJ2-5,NA,13,TGTGCCAGCAGCTTATTAGGGGCTGAGACCCAGTACTTC,CASSLLGAETQYF
few,TRBV5-1,TRBJ2-7,NA,15,TGCGCCAGCAGCTTGGTCGGGGGGCGATCGGAGGAGCAGTACTTC,CASSLVGGRSEEQYF
many,TRBV20-1,TRBJ1-1,NA,12,TGCAGTGCTTCACGGACCCCCACTGAAGCTTTCTTT,CSASRTPTEAFF
many,TRBV28,TRBJ1-3,NA,12,TGTGCCAGCAAGGGGCAGGGAAACACCATATATTTT,CASKGQGNTIYF
many,TRBV28,TRBJ2-1,NA,12,TGTGCCAGCAGTTCGACTATAGGTGAGCAGTTCTTC,CASSSTIGEQFF
many,TRBV28,TRBJ2-3,TRBD2,16,TGTGCCAGCACCCCAGGACTAGCTAGGAACTGGGATACGCAGTATTTT,CASTPGLARNWDTQYF
many,TRBV7-3,TRBJ2-3,TRBD2,15,TGTGCCAGCAGCCCGGGGGGGGGCCCCACAGATACGCAGTATTTT,CASSPGGGPTDTQYF
NA,TRBV7-2,TRBJ1-1,NA,13,TGTGCCAGCTCTAGGGGTAGGGTCACTGAAGCTTTCTTT,CASSRGRVTEAFF
many,TRBV28,TRBJ2-7,TRBD2,14,TGTGCCAGCAGTTTAGGGGACTACCCCTACGAGCAGTACTTC,CASSLGDYPYEQYF
many,TRBV5-1,TRBJ2-5,NA,17,TGCGCCAGCAGCTTGGAAGGGGGACGGAGCCTTCAAGAGACCCAGTACTTC,CASSLEGGRSLQETQYF
many,TRBV5-6,TRBJ2-7,NA,15,TGTGCCAGCAGCTTGGGACAGCCGGGCTCCTACGAGCAGTACTTC,CASSLGQPGSYEQYF
many,TRBV6-1,TRBJ2-7,NA,14,TGTGCCAGCAGTGAATCCAATTCAGTGTACGAGCAGTACTTC,CASSESNSVYEQYF
many,TRBV4-3,TRBJ2-2,NA,13,TGCGCCAGCAGTTACCGGGTGGCCGGGGAGCTGTTTTTT,CASSYRVAGELFF
many,TRBV4-1,TRBJ2-3,NA,13,TGCGCCAGCAGCCCAGGAGGGGCAGATACGCAGTATTTT,CASSPGGADTQYF
NA,TRBV28,TRBJ2-7,NA,17,TGTGCCAGCGGCCTCCGGGACACCAACCCTAGCTCCTACGAGCAGTACTTC,CASGLRDTNPSSYEQYF
few,TRBV6-1,TRBJ1-1,NA,11,TGTGCCAGCAAGGAGGACACTGAAGCTTTCTTT,CASKEDTEAFF
NA,TRBV5-1,TRBJ2-2,NA,16,TGCGCCAGCAGCCATCCCAGCGGAGCGAACACCGGGGAGCTGTTTTTT,CASSHPSGANTGELFF
many,TRBV20-1,TRBJ2-4,NA,13,TGCAGTGCCCGACAGATAGCCAAAAACATTCAGTACTTC,CSARQIAKNIQYF
NA,TRBV20-1,TRBJ2-7,NA,11,TGCAGTGCTAGATTAGGGGGAGAGCAGTACTTC,CSARLGGEQYF
many,TRBV27,TRBJ2-3,NA,13,TGTGCCAGCAGTTTAACAGGGTTTGATACGCAGTATTTT,CASSLTGFDTQYF
many,TRBV28,TRBJ2-1,TRBD1,15,TGTGCCAGCAGACCGACGGGACAGGGCTACAATGAGCAGTTCTTC,CASRPTGQGYNEQFF
many,TRBV11-2,TRBJ2-4,TRBD2,17,TGTGCCAGCAGCGACGGGACTAGCGGAAGAGCCAAAAACATTCAGTACTTC,CASSDGTSGRAKNIQYF
many,TRBV28,TRBJ2-1,NA,15,TGTGCCAGCAGCCCCCCAGGGGGGCTCTACAATGAGCAGTTCTTC,CASSPPGGLYNEQFF
many,TRBV18,TRBJ2-4,NA,18,TGTGCCAGCTCACCACTTTTAAAGACAGAAATAGCCAAAAACATTCAGTACTTC,CASSPLLKTEIAKNIQYF
many,TRBV18,TRBJ2-2,NA,15,TGTGCCAGCTCACCACGGCAGGGTAGAACCGGGGAGCTGTTTTTT,CASSPRQGRTGELFF
many,TRBV10-3,TRBJ2-3,NA,16,TGTGCCATCAGGCCGCCCCAGGGTAAAGGCACAGATACGCAGTATTTT,CAIRPPQGKGTDTQYF
many,TRBV20-1,TRBJ1-1,TRBD1,13,TGCAGTGCTAGAGATGCCCCGGACAGGGAGGCTTTCTTT,CSARDAPDREAFF
many,TRBV5-1,TRBJ2-5,TRBD2,16,TGCGCCAGCAGCTCTGGGACTAGCGCGAACCAAGAGACCCAGTACTTC,CASSSGTSANQETQYF
many,TRBV5-1,TRBJ2-6,NA,18,TGCGCCAGCAGCCGCGGTGTGGCGGGGGCGAGGGGGGCCAACGTCCTGACTTTC,CASSRGVAGARGANVLTF
many,TRBV27,TRBJ1-4,TRBD1,14,TGTGCCAGCAGGAAGACAGGGAGGTATGAAAAACTGTTTTTT,CASRKTGRYEKLFF
many,TRBV24-1,TRBJ1-5,NA,15,TGTGCCACCAGTGGTGATGACAGGCCAGGGCAGCCCCAGCATTTT,CATSGDDRPGQPQHF
few,TRBV27,TRBJ1-1,NA,13,TGTGCCAGCAGTTTAAGGAGGAGGGCTGAAGCTTTCTTT,CASSLRRRAEAFF
many,TRBV6-1,TRBJ2-4,NA,13,TGTGCCAGCACCGGGCTAGCCAAAAACATTCAGTACTTC,CASTGLAKNIQYF
many,TRBV29-1,TRBJ2-7,TRBD2,15,TGCAGCGTTGAATGGGTCGGCGGGAGAATCTACGAGCAGTACTTC,CSVEWVGGRIYEQYF
NA,TRBV6-2/TRBV6-3,TRBJ2-7,NA,14,TGTGCCAGCAGTTATTACGCGGGAACGGACGAGCAGTACTTC,CASSYYAGTDEQYF
many,TRBV29-1,TRBJ2-7,TRBD1,14,TGCAGCGTTGAAGGGGACAGGGGCACCTACGAGCAGTACTTC,CSVEGDRGTYEQYF
many,TRBV4-1,TRBJ1-2,NA,14,TGCGCCAGCAGCCAAGAGATGCTGAACTATGGCTACACCTTC,CASSQEMLNYGYTF
many,TRBV6-2/TRBV6-3,TRBJ2-3,TRBD2,13,TGTGCCAGCCGTCGGGGGGGCGCAGATACGCAGTATTTT,CASRRGGADTQYF
few,TRBV24-1,TRBJ1-2,TRBD1,13,TGTGCCACCAGTATGACAGGGAGGAGCGGCTACACCTTC,CATSMTGRSGYTF
many,TRBV12-3/TRBV12-4,TRBJ2-3,TRBD2,16,TGTGCCAGCAGTTTAACTAGCGGGGGAGGGAGAGATACGCAGTATTTT,CASSLTSGGGRDTQYF
many,TRBV24-1,TRBJ2-1,TRBD1,16,TGTGCCACCAGTGATTCCCGGGACAGGAGGGGGAATGAGCAGTTCTTC,CATSDSRDRRGNEQFF
many,TRBV6-6,TRBJ1-4,TRBD1,15,TGTGCCAGCTCTGGGGGACAGGGGCGCGATGAAAAACTGTTTTTT,CASSGGQGRDEKLFF
many,TRBV24-1,TRBJ2-3,NA,14,TGTGCCACCAGGGAGGGACTGGCTGAAGATACGCAGTATTTT,CATREGLAEDTQYF
few,TRBV7-2,TRBJ2-2,TRBD2,14,TGTGCCAGCAGCCCTCCCGGGGGGGGCGGGGAGCTGTTTTTT,CASSPPGGGGELFF
many,TRBV7-4,TRBJ1-5,NA,21,TGTGCCAGCAGCCCTGGGCAGGGAGGGAGAGGATTCGCGGGCAGCAATCAGCCCCAGCATTTT,CASSPGQGGRGFAGSNQPQHF
many,TRBV10-1,TRBJ1-1,TRBD1,14,TGCGCCAGCAGCTGGGACAGTGTGAACACTGAAGCTTTCTTT,CASSWDSVNTEAFF
many,TRBV4-2,TRBJ2-3,NA,15,TGTGCCAGCAGCCAAGATGGTACAGTCGCGGATACGCAGTATTTT,CASSQDGTVADTQYF
few,TRBV28,TRBJ2-4,TRBD2,14,TGTGCCAGCAGTTTACGCGGGAGAAGAAACATTCAGTACTTC,CASSLRGRRNIQYF
many,TRBV18,TRBJ1-5,NA,15,TGTGCCAGCTCACCAATTGGTTCTAGCAATCAGCCCCAGCATTTT,CASSPIGSSNQPQHF
NA,TRBV28,TRBJ1-4,NA,14,TGTGCCAGCAGTTCCGGGGGAGTCGGCGAAAAACTGTTTTTT,CASSSGGVGEKLFF
many,TRBV20-1,TRBJ2-5,TRBD2,15,TGCAGTGCTAGTGACAGCGGGAGCCCCCAAGAGACCCAGTACTTC,CSASDSGSPQETQYF
many,TRBV4-3,TRBJ1-2,NA,14,TGCGCCAGCAGCCAAGATTGGGGGGGATTAGGCTACACCTTC,CASSQDWGGLGYTF
many,TRBV7-2,TRBJ1-4,NA,16,TGTGCCAGCAGCTTAGAGACAGGCGCAACTAATGAAAAACTGTTTTTT,CASSLETGATNEKLFF
many,TRBV18,TRBJ2-5,NA,12,TGTGCCAGCTCAGGGGGGCAAGAGACCCAGTACTTC,CASSGGQETQYF
NA,TRBV5-4,TRBJ1-5,TRBD1,16,TGTGCCAGCAGCTTGGGGACAGGGAGGGGTAATCAGCCCCAGCATTTT,CASSLGTGRGNQPQHF